The 14 T cell receptor beta chains given below trace back to one sample, sequenced in a study of CD8 T cells in Susac syndrome. The RNA, about 0.5 to 1 ug, was put through reverse transcription using random hexamers. From the immunoSEQ multiplex PCR reads, TCRdb called clonotypes with MiXCR, one entry per CDR3 protein. This sample carries 200,000 to 300,000 distinct CDR3 sequences, almost 97% of them seen once, and the ten largest clones take about 0.095%. What was sequenced was CD4+ T cells from PBMCs. These TCRs come from a human donor with Susac syndrome.

This chain links TRBV4-1 with TRBJ2-5; D tentatively fits TRBD1 or TRBD2 (5 bases each). V lost 2 bases to trimming and J lost 3 bases, with 7 bases between them. Germline assignment: CDR1 MGHRA and CDR2 YSYEKL. The CDR3 is made up of 13 amino acids. CDR3 DNA: TGCGCCAGCAGCCAACAGGGAGAAGAGACCCAGTACTTC. This translates into CASSQQGEETQYF.

The rearrangement links TRBV5-1 to TRBJ2-1; TRBD2 agrees at 8 bases. Per the germline V gene, CDR1 is SGHRS and CDR2 is YFSETQ. Trimming cost V 0 bases and J 7 bases; bases outside gene matches: 3. CDR3 length: 14 residues. The CDR3, as DNA: TGCGCCAGCAGCTTGGAGCGGGAGTGGAATGAGCAGTTCTTC. The encoded protein is CASSLEREWNEQFF. Based on the CDR3 plus reference TRBV5-1 and TRBJ2-1, the full variable domain is KAGVTQTPRYLIKTRGQQVTLSCSPISGHRSVSWYQQTPGQGLQFLFEYFSETQRNKGNFPGRFSGRQFSNSRSEMNVSTLELGDSALYLCASSLEREWNEQFFGPGTRLTVL.

The J gene is TRBJ2-3, the V gene TRBV4-2, with 16 positions matching TRBD2. V shed 4 bases and J 2 bases; nucleotides not matched to a gene: 9. Per germline, CDR1 LGHNA and CDR2 YNFKEQ. The CDR3 is made up of 19 amino acids. Here the CDR3 reads CASSPGTSGRARITDTQYF. The CDR3 nucleotides read TGTGCCAGCAGCCCAGGGACTAGCGGGAGGGCCAGAATCACAGATACGCAGTATTTT.

The J gene is TRBJ2-7, the V gene TRBV24-1, with a possible D match to TRBD2 (5 bases). Per germline, CDR1 KGHDR and CDR2 SFDVKD. V was cut by 5 bases and J by 5 bases, with 12 bases left in between. The CDR3 is 13 amino acids. The CDR3 spells CATSGYISDEQYF. CDR3 sequence (DNA): TGTGCCACCAGTGGCTATATTAGCGACGAGCAGTACTTC.

This chain uses TRBV20-1 with TRBJ2-3, with unresolved D. The CDR3 loop spans 13 amino acids. Deletions cut 5 bases from V and 2 bases from J, with 11 bases between. Germline loops: CDR1 DFQATT, CDR2 SNEGSKA (reference sequence). The CDR3, as DNA: TGCAGTGCTCAGGCTAGTCACACAGATACGCAGTATTTT. Protein sequence: CSAQASHTDTQYF.

This clonotype was seen only once. V gene TRBV2 combines with J gene TRBJ1-5; 8 positions match TRBD1. With V trimmed by 4 bases and J by 5 bases, 1 base remained unmatched. Germline values: CDR1 SNHLY, CDR2 FYNNEI. CDR3 size: 13 residues. CDR3 in amino acids: CASSAQGDQPQHF. The CDR3 nucleotides are TGTGCCAGCAGTGCACAGGGGGATCAGCCCCAGCATTTT. Variable domain in full (rest from reference TRBV2 and TRBJ1-5): EPEVTQTPSHQVTQMGQEVILRCVPISNHLYFYWYRQILGQKVEFLVSFYNNEISEKSEIFDDQFSVERPDGSNFTLKIRSTKLEDSAMYFCASSAQGDQPQHFGDGTRLSIL.

The chain combines TRBV30 with TRBJ1-3, with 7 nucleotides matching TRBD1. Looked up from germline, CDR1 is GTSNPN and CDR2 is SVGIG (reference sequence). This CDR3 has 14 amino acids. Trimming cost V 4 bases and J 3 bases; bases outside gene matches: 6. CDR3 loop: CAWKATGSGNTIYF. CDR3 nucleotide sequence: TGTGCCTGGAAGGCGACAGGGAGTGGAAACACCATATATTTT.

This chain joins TRBV12-3 or TRBV12-4 and TRBJ2-5; 11 bases are shared with TRBD1. Trimming removed 3 bases from V and 4 bases from J; junction bases left unmatched: 10. The CDR3 covers 17 residues. In DNA, the CDR3 is TGTGCCAGCAGTTTCAGAGCGAAGGGGACAGGGGGAGAGACCCAGTACTTC. Protein sequence: CASSFRAKGTGGETQYF.

The CDR3 DNA reads as TGCAGCGTTGGAGCGGGACAGGGTGGGGAGACCCAGTACTTC. Its protein is CSVGAGQGGETQYF. V is TRBV29-1 and J is TRBJ2-5; TRBD1 matches at 9 bases. The CDR3 is made up of 14 amino acids. The ends lost 4 bases at V and 5 bases at J; junction bases unmatched: 8. Germline loops: CDR1 SQVTM, CDR2 ANQGSEA.

This chain uses TRBV24-1 with TRBJ2-3, with D uncertain. V was pared by 1 base and J by 0 bases, with 10 bases between. Germline lookup yields CDR1 KGHDR and CDR2 SFDVKD. This CDR3 is built from 16 residues. The CDR3 protein is CATSDFRQSSTDTQYF. CDR3 in DNA: TGTGCCACCAGTGATTTCCGTCAGTCTAGCACAGATACGCAGTATTTT.

This chain connects TRBV20-1 to TRBJ1-1, with D perhaps matching TRBD1 (6 bases). V lost 1 base and J lost 5, with 14 bases in between. The CDR3 is 14 amino acids. Germline CDR1 DFQATT, CDR2 SNEGSKA (reference sequence). CDR3 loop: CSARVGGPITEAFF. The DNA of the CDR3 is TGCAGTGCTAGAGTGGGGGGGCCGATTACTGAAGCTTTCTTT.

The chain has TRBV28 and TRBJ2-1; D is uncertain. CDR1 MDHEN and CDR2 SYDVKM come from the germline V gene. The V end lost 8 bases, the J end lost 3 bases, and 17 bases lay between the germline ends. The length of the CDR3 is 15 residues. The CDR3: CASRTRRTDYNEQFF. The CDR3, as DNA: TGTGCCAGCCGCACCCGCAGGACGGACTACAATGAGCAGTTCTTC.

The chain recombines TRBV20-1 with TRBJ1-1, with D hard to call. The germline V gene has CDR1 DFQATT and CDR2 SNEGSKA (reference sequence). The CDR3 covers 13 residues. Trimming pared 3 bases from V and 2 bases from J, leaving 10 bases between. The CDR3 sequence is CSARRASNTEAFF. For the CDR3, the DNA is TGCAGTGCTAGGAGGGCAAGTAACACTGAAGCTTTCTTT.

J is TRBJ2-1 and V is TRBV3-1, with D possibly called TRBD1 or TRBD2 (6 bases each). Germline V gene lookup returns CDR1 LGHDT and CDR2 YNNKEL (reference sequence). The CDR3 runs to 13 residues. The V gene lost 3 bases and the J gene lost 6 bases, with 9 bases spanning the gap. CDR3: CASSQRGANEQFF. The CDR3 bases are TGTGCCAGCAGCCAGAGGGGGGCCAATGAGCAGTTCTTC.